Below are 4 T cell receptor beta chains sequenced from a single sample in a study of blood T cells in healthy people across ages. It was with a sample-barcoded 5' primer and a J-beta primer mix that a second PCR of roughly 7 to 12 cycles was run. From the 5' RACE reads, TCRdb called clonotypes with MiXCR, one entry per CDR3 protein. The data hold 890,000 or so distinct CDR3 sequences, with around two thirds observed a single time. Material: blood. All receptors come from a young man in good health.

The chain combines TRBV29-1 with TRBJ2-7; 8 bases agree with TRBD1. CDR3 length: 14 residues. CDR1 is SQVTM and CDR2 is ANQGSEA in the germline V gene. V dropped 4 bases and J dropped 2; count of bases not matched to a gene: 7. The chain's CDR3 is CSVGQGLPPYEQYF. The DNA for the CDR3 is TGCAGCGTTGGACAGGGGTTACCACCCTACGAGCAGTACTTC.

The rearrangement links TRBV7-8 to TRBJ2-1; D perhaps matches TRBD1 (5 bases). Trimming took off 5 bases at V and 2 bases at J, with 16 bases between the two ends. This CDR3 spans 16 amino acids. Looked up from germline, CDR1 is SGHVS and CDR2 is FQNEAQ. DNA of the CDR3: TGTGCCAGCAGCCTTTTAAGGGGTAAACCCTACAATGAGCAGTTCTTC. Amino acids: CASSLLRGKPYNEQFF.

V is TRBV29-1 and J is TRBJ2-7; possibly TRBD1 for D (6 bases). Trimming cost V 0 bases and J 6 bases, with 9 bases left between them. The germline V gene has CDR1 SQVTM and CDR2 ANQGSEA. This CDR3 has 12 residues. DNA for the CDR3: TGCAGCGTTGAAGAGGGGGCGGGCGAGCAGTACTTC. This sequence encodes CSVEEGAGEQYF.

The V and J genes are TRBV5-6 and TRBJ1-2; possibly TRBD1 for D (5 bases). V was trimmed by 0 bases and J by 8 bases, leaving 8 bases between them. The CDR3 spans 12 residues. Per the germline V gene, CDR1 is SGHDT and CDR2 is YYEEEE. The CDR3 region is CASSLEWDGYTF. CDR3 nucleotides: TGTGCCAGCAGCTTGGAGTGGGACGGCTACACCTTC.